The 30 T cell receptor beta chains in this list originate from one sample, sequenced in a study of human T cells and chemical hapten exposure. One entry per CDR3 protein results from TCRdb running MiXCR on the RACE reads. The data hold approximately 73,000 distinct CDR3 sequences, with approximately 10% observed a single time. Indicated time point: patch test 1, 2 weeks after DPC sensitization. As for treatment: therapeutic diphenylcyclopropenone sensitization with weekly scalp DPC. This sample comprised whole blood, obtained in connection with sensitization to the hapten diphenylcyclopropenone (DPC). The receptors were sampled from a woman in her 50s with alopecia areata. Some clones in this sample may be carry-over from other donors' samples.

The rearrangement joins TRBV6-6 to TRBJ2-5; D remains unclear. CDR3 length: 13 amino acids. Trimming stripped 2 bases from V and 4 bases from J, with 8 bases between. CDR1 and CDR2 (germline): MNHNY, SVGAGI (reference sequence). The CDR3 DNA reads as TGTGCCAGCAGTTACCGCTCTGCAGAGACCCAGTACTTC. The encoded protein is CASSYRSAETQYF.

This clonotype has just a few counts. The genes are TRBV2 and TRBJ2-4; TRBD1 is a possible D gene (6 bases). Germline-derived CDR1 and CDR2 are SNHLY and FYNNEI. CDR3 length equals 14 residues. The V end was cut by 6 bases, the J end by 4 bases, with 13 bases between. CDR3 bases: TGTGCCAGCAGGCCCAGGACAGAAAAAAACATTCAGTACTTC. It specifies CASRPRTEKNIQYF.

A few counts support this clonotype. This rearrangement joins TRBV5-1 to TRBJ2-1; 9 positions agree with TRBD2. Trimming cost V 1 base and J 4 bases; bases outside gene matches: 3. The CDR3 has 15 amino acids. Germline CDR1 and CDR2: SGHRS and YFSETQ. CDR3 region: CASSLLAGEYNEQFF. CDR3 nucleotide sequence: TGCGCCAGCAGCTTGTTAGCGGGAGAATACAATGAGCAGTTCTTC.

The rearrangement uses TRBV12-3 or TRBV12-4 and TRBJ1-1; weak D call: TRBD1 (6 bases). V lost 5 bases and J 2 bases, leaving 12 bases between the germline ends. The CDR3 is made up of 14 amino acids. The CDR3: CASSPRDTNTEAFF. DNA for the CDR3: TGTGCCAGCAGTCCGCGGGACACCAACACTGAAGCTTTCTTT.

The J gene is TRBJ1-2, the V gene TRBV6-2 or TRBV6-3; D remains unclear. Germline lookup yields CDR1 MNHEY and CDR2 SVGEGT. Trimming left V 0 bases short and J 6 bases short, with 14 bases between. This CDR3 comprises 15 residues. CDR3 nucleotide sequence: TGTGCCAGCAGTTACTCGCGCCCCGGGGTAGATGGCTACACCTTC. Translating gives CASSYSRPGVDGYTF.

This chain uses TRBV6-2 or TRBV6-3 with TRBJ2-1; TRBD1 or TRBD2 may be the D gene (5 bases each). CDR3 length equals 16 residues. The V gene lost 4 bases and the J gene lost 0 bases, with 13 bases spanning the gap. Germline CDR1 and CDR2: MNHEY and SVGEGT. The DNA for the CDR3 is TGTGCCAGCAGTTCGCCGGGGCGGGCCTCCTACAATGAGCAGTTCTTC. This encodes CASSSPGRASYNEQFF.

V is TRBV24-1 and J is TRBJ2-1; D uncertain. Germline V gene data show CDR1 as KGHDR and CDR2 as SFDVKD. The CDR3 has 11 residues. The V gene lost 5 bases and the J gene lost 8 bases, with 6 bases spanning the gap. For the CDR3, the DNA is TGTGCCACCAGTGTACAGCATGAGCAGTTCTTC. This gives the protein CATSVQHEQFF.

The CDR3 DNA is TGTGCCAGCGCTCACCCCGCTGAAGCTTTCTTT. Its protein is CASAHPAEAFF. This chain connects TRBV28 to TRBJ1-1; D ambiguous. Per the germline V gene, CDR1 is MDHEN and CDR2 is SYDVKM. Trimming pared 8 bases from V and 6 bases from J, leaving 10 bases between. The CDR3 totals 11 residues.

In its sample, this clonotype was seen many times. This chain joins TRBV21-1 and TRBJ1-2. TRBV21-1 has pseudogene status. The CDR3 has 11 amino acids. The chain's CDR3 is CASSTGCGYTF. CDR3 nucleotides: TGTGCCAGCAGCACGGGTTGCGGCTACACCTTC.

This clonotype was detected only a few times. The chain carries TRBV18 and TRBJ2-6, with 8 positions matching TRBD1. J gave up 4 bases and V 8 bases, and 4 bases lay outside the gene matches. Germline V gives CDR1 KGHSH, CDR2 LQKENI. The CDR3 is 14 residues long. CDR3 sequence reads: CASHRGSGANVLTF. The CDR3 DNA follows: TGTGCCAGCCACAGGGGGTCAGGGGCCAACGTCCTGACTTTC.

In regard to this clonotype: This may stem from a read error, because a much larger clone lies one nucleotide away. The V call is TRBV18, the J call TRBJ1-4; D call uncertain. The CDR3 contains 13 residues. Germline V gene sequence: CDR1 KGHSH, CDR2 LQKENI. In DNA form, the CDR3 reads TGTGCCAGCTCACCAGGGTTGGGAGAAAAACTGATTTTT. It yields the protein CASSPGLGEKLIF.

The chain has TRBV3-1 and TRBJ2-3; 9 bases map to TRBD2. CDR1 and CDR2 from the germline V gene are LGHDT and YNNKEL (reference sequence). The CDR3 runs 16 residues. The V segment lost 0 bases and the J segment 6 bases; nucleotides outside the gene matches: 7. The CDR3 sequence: CASSQDKLAGGDTQYF. In DNA form, the CDR3 reads TGTGCCAGCAGCCAAGATAAACTAGCGGGTGGTGATACGCAGTATTTT.

The genes are TRBV5-6 and TRBJ1-1; no definite D call. The CDR3 spans 16 residues. Trimming stripped 0 bases from V and 3 bases from J, with 15 bases between. Germline CDR1 reads SGHDT; CDR2 reads YYEEEE. The DNA for the CDR3 is TGTGCCAGCAGCTTGGCCCCGGGCCAAGGTTACACTGAAGCTTTCTTT. It specifies CASSLAPGQGYTEAFF. The full variable domain, with the rest looked up from reference TRBV5-6 and TRBJ1-1, is DAGVTQSPTHLIKTRGQQVTLRCSPKSGHDTVSWYQQALGQGPQFIFQYYEEEERQRGNFPDRFSGHQFPNYSSELNVNALLLGDSALYLCASSLAPGQGYTEAFFGQGTRLTVV.

This chain uses TRBV10-3 with TRBJ1-4, with a weak D call TRBD1 (5 bases). Germline CDR1 is ENHRY and CDR2 is SYGVKD. Trimming shortened V by 3 bases and J by 8 bases, and 13 bases separated the two germline ends. CDR3 length: 14 amino acids. CDR3 DNA: TGTGCCATCAGTGAAAGGGGTACGGGGGAAAAACTGTTTTTT. Translation gives CAISERGTGEKLFF.

This clonotype was observed many times. The chain carries TRBV7-8 and TRBJ1-5; D not resolved. Germline CDR1 and CDR2: SGHVS and FQNEAQ. V was clipped by 5 bases and J by 4 bases, with 9 bases between them. This CDR3 has 13 amino acids. CDR3 sequence reads: CASSRGGNQPQHF. CDR3 bases: TGTGCCAGCAGCCGGGGAGGGAATCAGCCCCAGCATTTT.

This clonotype has just a few counts. The chain recombines TRBV5-1 with TRBJ2-4; no firm D call. Deletions cut 5 bases from V and 3 bases from J, with 9 bases between. This CDR3 is built from 13 residues. Germline CDR1 and CDR2: SGHRS and YFSETQ. Here the CDR3 reads CASSGAGKNIQYF. The DNA of the CDR3 is TGCGCCAGCAGTGGCGCTGGCAAAAACATTCAGTACTTC.

In its sample, this clonotype was seen many times. V and J are TRBV6-6 and TRBJ1-5; 9 nucleotides match TRBD1. The CDR3 length is 16 residues. The germline V gene encodes CDR1 MNHNY and CDR2 SVGAGI (reference sequence). With 6 bases clipped from V and 5 bases from J, the junction kept 11 bases outside the gene matches. In DNA form, the CDR3 reads TGTGCCAGCAGCCGCGGGACAGGGAGGACTTATCAGCCCCAGCATTTT. This translates into CASSRGTGRTYQPQHF.

The rearrangement uses TRBV4-1 and TRBJ1-6, with no clear D. Looked up from germline, CDR1 is MGHRA and CDR2 is YSYEKL. The V and J ends lost 1 base and 10 bases respectively, with 23 bases between them. The CDR3 sequence is 18 residues long. The CDR3 coding sequence is TGCGCCAGCAGCCAAGCACCGACTGCGGAGAATAAATGGTCACCCCTCCACTTT. Translation: CASSQAPTAENKWSPLHF.

CDR3 nucleotide sequence: TGTGCCAGCAGCTTTACGATGTCGGCAGGAGGAAACACCATATATTTT. It specifies CASSFTMSAGGNTIYF. V usage is TRBV11-3 and J usage is TRBJ1-3; D gene uncertain. Looked up from germline, CDR1 is SGHNT and CDR2 is YENEEA. Trimming took off 3 bases at V and 4 bases at J, with 16 bases between the two ends. This CDR3 is built from 16 residues. Using reference TRBV11-3 and TRBJ1-3 for the parts outside the CDR3, the full variable domain is EAGVVQSPRYKIIEKKQPVAFWCNPISGHNTLYWYLQNLGQGPELLIRYENEEAVDDSQLPKDRFSAERLKGVDSTLKIQPAELGDSAVYLCASSFTMSAGGNTIYFGEGSWLTVV.

This clonotype has at least ten counts. The CDR3, as DNA: TGTGCCAGCAAGCAGGTTCAGGGGCGGCCTAGCGGACGCACAGATACGCAGTATTTT. It encodes CASKQVQGRPSGRTDTQYF. The V and J genes are TRBV28 and TRBJ2-3; D possibly corresponds to TRBD2 (7 bases). The germline V and J ends were trimmed by 7 bases and 1 base, with 27 bases remaining between them. CDR3 length: 19 amino acids. Germline CDR1 is MDHEN and CDR2 is SYDVKM.

This clonotype was observed a handful of times. The chain links TRBV7-2 to TRBJ2-7; possible D gene TRBD2, 6 bases. Germline assignment: CDR1 SGHTA and CDR2 FQGNSA. V was shortened by 5 bases and J by 4 bases, with 18 bases between the two germline ends. This CDR3 contains 15 residues. The CDR3 region is CASSPQRGGGYEQYF. DNA for the CDR3: TGTGCCAGCAGCCCCCAAAGGGGAGGTGGGTACGAGCAGTACTTC.

This clonotype was observed a few times. The chain recombines TRBV4-2 with TRBJ2-4, with D perhaps matching TRBD1 (6 bases). V was shortened by 4 bases and J by 3 bases, with 16 bases between the two germline ends. Germline CDR1 and CDR2: LGHNA and YNFKEQ. The CDR3 contains 16 residues. The CDR3 region has the DNA TGTGCCAGCAGCCCACAGGGAGATGGGGGCAAAAACATTCAGTACTTC. This translates into CASSPQGDGGKNIQYF.

This clonotype has ten or more counts. The chain employs TRBV27 and TRBJ2-1, with D uncertain. Germline V CDR1 and CDR2: MNHEY, SMNVEV (reference sequence). V was clipped by 1 base and J by 7 bases, with 5 bases between them. The CDR3 is made up of 12 amino acids. The CDR3 DNA reads as TGTGCCAGCAGTTTATTAGGGAATGAGCAGTTCTTC. Amino acid sequence: CASSLLGNEQFF.

The chain carries TRBV4-2 and TRBJ1-3; no clear D. This CDR3 is built from 14 residues. Germline lookup yields CDR1 LGHNA and CDR2 YNFKEQ. Trimming left V 0 bases short and J 2 bases short, with 5 bases between. The CDR3 here is CASSQDQTGNTIYF. The CDR3 nucleotides are TGTGCCAGCAGCCAAGATCAAACTGGAAACACCATATATTTT.

This clonotype was detected a few times. The chain combines TRBV6-1 with TRBJ2-7; D remains ambiguous. Trimming left V 0 bases short and J 8 bases short, with 14 bases between. CDR3 length: 14 residues. In germline, CDR1 is MNHNS, CDR2 SASEGT. The CDR3 sequence: CASSEAGGVTKQYF. DNA of the CDR3: TGTGCCAGCAGTGAAGCGGGTGGGGTGACAAAGCAGTACTTC.

The genes are TRBV18 and TRBJ2-7; TRBD2 aligns across 10 bases. The germline gives CDR1 KGHSH, CDR2 LQKENI. V was pared by 6 bases and J by 0 bases, with 20 bases of the junction left unmatched. This CDR3 is 20 amino acids long. CDR3 in amino acids: CASSRTRLAGLATSSYEQYF. In nucleotides, the CDR3 is TGTGCCAGCTCTCGGACCCGCCTAGCGGGACTAGCGACTAGCTCCTACGAGCAGTACTTC.

This clonotype was seen many times. The chain recombines TRBV20-1 with TRBJ2-6, with 8 bases matching TRBD1. This CDR3 is 18 amino acids long. V trimming: 6 bases; J trimming: 0 bases; junction bases outside the gene matches: 13. The germline V gene encodes CDR1 DFQATT and CDR2 SNEGSKA (reference sequence). CDR3 coding DNA: TGCAGTGCGCCCGCGGCGACAGGGGTTAACTCTGGGGCCAACGTCCTGACTTTC. It codes for CSAPAATGVNSGANVLTF.

The sample holds a few counts of this clonotype. The rearrangement uses TRBV21-1 and TRBJ2-3. TRBV21-1 is listed as a pseudogene. The length of the CDR3 is 16 residues. The CDR3 coding sequence is TGTGCCAGCAGCAAAGCGCTGACGGGGTGCACAGATACGCAGTATTTT. Its translation is CASSKALTGCTDTQYF.

In this sample, this clonotype turned up a few times. This chain connects TRBV2 to TRBJ2-5; 11 nucleotides line up with TRBD1. There are 18 residues in the CDR3. Germline values: CDR1 SNHLY, CDR2 FYNNEI. J gave up 0 bases and V 6 bases, and 12 bases lay outside the gene matches. CDR3 in amino acids: CASSGDRGASSYQETQYF. In DNA form, the CDR3 reads TGTGCCAGCAGCGGGGACAGGGGGGCGAGTTCGTACCAAGAGACCCAGTACTTC.

This clonotype was observed many times. The junction does not match germline at one end; this may be a read error. The chain carries TRBV29-1 and TRBJ1-2; D call uncertain. Germline V gene data show CDR1 as SQVTM and CDR2 as ANQGSEA. There are 9 residues in the CDR3. The CDR3 coding sequence is TGCAGCGTTGAAGGATTCGAGCTCTTC. It yields the protein CSVEGFELF.